This T cell receptor beta chain was profiled in a study of T-cell reconstitution after alpha-beta-depleted transplantation in children. Unique molecular identifiers were incorporated when the TCRbeta library was constructed. TCRdb processed the PCR reads anew with MiXCR; each CDR3 protein has one entry. This table has tens of thousands of distinct CDR3 sequences, roughly an eighth appearing once. Study results and limitations: It was reported that alpha-beta T cells came from several hundred expanded graft clones (about two months after transplant). One year after transplant, T-cell counts and diversity came mostly from newly produced T cells. Some patients showed high day-60 TCRbeta diversity, which derived from surviving recipient T cells and thymic progenitors.

The germline CDR1 and CDR2 sequences are SGHTA and FQGNSA. V lost 5 bases to trimming and J lost 6 bases, with 7 bases between them. This CDR3 is built from 12 residues. Turning to this clonotype: The target antigen is unknown.

The input for sequencing was PBMCs, mostly from graft donor cells, taken 180 days after TCRalphabeta/CD19-depleted stem cell transplant. The chain couples TRBV7-2 to TRBJ1-4, with no clear D. This clonotype was obtained from a male patient between 2 and 10 years old who had a stem cell transplant for acute lymphoblastic leukemia, so the T cells may come from the graft donor. The CDR3 nucleotides are TGTGCCAGCAGCCTGTCGTATGAAAAACTGTTTTTT. It encodes CASSLSYEKLFF.